This T cell receptor beta chain comes out of a study of technical replicates of blood from a few donors. This CDR3 is 12 amino acids long. The V end was cut by 6 bases, the J end by 4 bases, with 12 bases between. Germline V gene data show CDR1 as SQVTM and CDR2 as ANQGSEA. Repertoires were generated with immunoSEQ multiplex PCR, while TCRdb's copy carries only in-frame clones and drops some. Here the sample spans fewer than 95,000 clones, 94% being singletons. The chain recombines TRBV29-1 with TRBJ1-1; no clear D gene. This TCR was sampled from a human donor in good health. What was sequenced was T cells isolated from PBMCs. The CDR3 protein is CSVKEVGTEAFF. CDR3 nucleotide sequence: TGCAGCGTGAAAGAGGTCGGCACTGAAGCTTTCTTT.